This TCR beta chain derives from a study of cytomegalovirus exposure and HLA in healthy donors. Comments on this clone: Its antigen is undetermined.

Study findings and constraints: An analysis done earlier found most TCR beta V segments productive about 90% or about 30% of the time.

The primer mix had 60 Vbeta and 13 Jbeta primers. Profiling relied on immunoSEQ multiplex PCR, and the TCRdb table lists in-frame clones only, not all of them. The sample shows 80,000 to 100,000 clones, more than 60% of them seen only once. In germline, CDR1 is LGHNA, CDR2 YNFKEQ. The CDR3 extends over 14 amino acids. Trimming stripped 1 base from V and 4 bases from J, with 8 bases between. The TCR was taken from a man between 50 and 59 years old in good health and CMV-seropositive. V and J are TRBV4-2 and TRBJ1-5; D unclear. The material sequenced was PBMCs. CDR3: CASSQAAGNQPQHF. CDR3 bases: TGTGCCAGCAGCCAAGCTGCGGGTAATCAGCCCCAGCATTTT.